These 9 T cell receptor beta chains were all obtained from the same sample, sequenced in a study of CD8+ T cells in alopecia areata. Following extraction, RNA underwent reverse transcription to cDNA, which served as the sequencing template. Using immunoSEQ multiplex PCR, the repertoire was profiled, and TCRdb retains in-frame clones only, with some absent. The data show about 160,000 clones, roughly two thirds seen once. Treatment: oral pan-JAK inhibitor, 5-10 mg twice daily. Sequenced here: CD4+ T cells sorted from blood, sampled at week 4, from a patient treated with tofacitinib. The source is a human donor with alopecia areata.

The CDR3 region is CASRNGLAGACETQYF. The CDR3 nucleotides are TGCGCCAGCAGAAACGGTCTAGCGGGGGCTTGTGAGACCCAGTACTTC. The chain combines TRBV23-1 with TRBJ2-5; TRBD2 matches 10 bases. TRBV23-1 is noted as an ORF with a role that remains uncertain. This CDR3 region has 16 residues. V was clipped by 6 bases and J by 5 bases; unmatched bases: 12.

The chain is built from TRBV7-9 and TRBJ1-1; tentatively, D is TRBD1 (5 bases). Trimming pared 1 base from V and 10 bases from J, leaving 13 bases between. Germline V lookup: CDR1 SEHNR, CDR2 FQNEAQ (reference sequence). The CDR3 has 13 amino acids. The DNA of the CDR3 is TGTGCCAGCAGCTTAGGGATGGAGGGGCGAGCTTTCTTT. Residues: CASSLGMEGRAFF.

The chain combines TRBV7-8 with TRBJ2-4; 7 nucleotides line up with TRBD1. Germline assignment: CDR1 SGHVS and CDR2 FQNEAQ. After removal of 5 bases from V and 6 bases from J, the junction contained 4 bases not matched to a gene. The CDR3 is 13 amino acids. This CDR3 reads CASSPGTANIQYF. In nucleotides, the CDR3 is TGTGCCAGCAGCCCTGGGACAGCAAACATTCAGTACTTC.

This sequence joins TRBV13 and TRBJ1-1; D is uncertain. Per the germline V gene, CDR1 is PRHDT and CDR2 is FYEKMQ (reference sequence). The CDR3 covers 14 residues. V was pared by 6 bases and J by 3 bases, with 14 bases between. CDR3 residues: CASRDLLRYTEAFF. The CDR3 DNA follows: TGTGCCAGCAGGGACCTACTCAGGTACACTGAAGCTTTCTTT.

The chain links TRBV9 to TRBJ2-6, with 12 bases fitting TRBD2. Germline V gene data show CDR1 as SGDLS and CDR2 as YYNGEE. Losses at the gene ends were 2 bases for V and 9 bases for J; bases not matched to a gene: 3. The CDR3 has 15 residues. The CDR3 sequence: CASSVGLAGINVLTF. For the CDR3, the DNA is TGTGCCAGCAGCGTCGGACTAGCGGGGATCAACGTCCTGACTTTC. Drawing the rest from reference TRBV9 and TRBJ2-6, the complete variable domain is DSGVTQTPKHLITATGQRVTLRCSPRSGDLSVYWYQQSLDQGLQFLIQYYNGEERAKGNILERFSAQQFPDLHSELNLSSLELGDSALYFCASSVGLAGINVLTFGAGSRLTVL.

This clone was seen more than once but under ten times. The J gene is TRBJ2-1, the V gene TRBV20-1; D uncertain. Germline V gene data show CDR1 as DFQATT and CDR2 as SNEGSKA (reference sequence). CDR3 length equals 11 residues. The V end lost 4 bases, the J end lost 10 bases, and 11 bases lay between the germline ends. CDR3 loop: CSATRAYEQFF. Written as DNA, the CDR3 is TGCAGTGCTACCCGGGCGTACGAGCAGTTCTTC.

In its sample, this clone was seen once. The rearrangement joins TRBV29-1 to TRBJ2-6; D might be TRBD2 (5 bases). V lost 7 bases to trimming and J lost 0 bases, with 10 bases between them. CDR1 SQVTM and CDR2 ANQGSEA come from the germline V gene. The CDR3 is 14 amino acids. The CDR3 region has the DNA TGCAGCGCCGGGGTCGCCTCTGGGGCCAACGTCCTGACTTTC. Its translation is CSAGVASGANVLTF.

This sequence joins TRBV29-1 and TRBJ2-7, with 10 nucleotides matching TRBD2. V was clipped by 6 bases and J by 2 bases; unmatched bases: 7. This CDR3 spans 14 amino acids. Germline V gene lookup returns CDR1 SQVTM and CDR2 ANQGSEA. CDR3 residues: CSVALAGGTYEQYF. The CDR3 region has the DNA TGCAGCGTCGCCTTAGCGGGAGGAACCTACGAGCAGTACTTC.

The chain is built from TRBV29-1 and TRBJ2-5, with D possibly called TRBD1 or TRBD2 (5 bases each). The V end lost 1 base, the J end lost 5 bases, and 14 bases lay between the germline ends. Germline V lookup: CDR1 SQVTM, CDR2 ANQGSEA. This CDR3 region has 14 residues. The CDR3 here is CSVEVQGWGETQYF. CDR3 bases: TGCAGCGTTGAAGTTCAGGGTTGGGGGGAGACCCAGTACTTC.